The source of this T cell receptor beta chain is a study of vaccination effects on CD4 cells after COVID-19. The ViraFEST assay expanded antigen-specific CD4+ T cells with viral peptide pools before sequencing. Between days 10 and 11 of culture, CD4+ T cells were separated out. As their vaccination, participants received two doses of either BNT162b2 or mRNA-1273. Roughly 2.1 million PBMC were seeded per well and grown in the presence of roughly 9.3 IU/ml IL-2 and 8.5 to 10 ug/ml peptides. It was on days 3 and 7 that half the medium was replaced with IL-2 medium. Clones were sequenced by immunoSEQ multiplex PCR, and TCRdb holds only the in-frame ones, with some missing. The sample gives about 72,000 clones, around 81% of which show up once; 0.95% to 1.5% is in the top ten. Trimming removed 8 bases at V and 8 bases at J, with 18 bases between. Germline-derived CDR1 and CDR2 are MNHEY and SVGAGI. The CDR3 sequence is 13 residues long.

On this clone: Its antigen is not known.

The chain employs TRBV6-5 and TRBJ1-2, with D perhaps matching TRBD1 (6 bases). The receptor was isolated from a human donor who received a COVID-19 vaccine. The material sequenced was CD4+ T cells from PBMCs cultured with HCoV-229E spike peptides, taken after COVID-19 vaccination. CDR3 bases: TGTGCCAGCGTTCAAAGGGGGGCGCGGGGCTACACCTTC. Its protein is CASVQRGARGYTF.